This T cell receptor beta chain was sequenced in a study of blood T cell repertoires in COVID-19. Sequenced by immunoSEQ multiplex PCR; TCRdb stores in-frame clones only, minus some. The sample lists over 200,000 clones; more than 75% were seen once. The CDR3 sequence is 15 residues long. The ends were cut back, 1 base at V and 3 bases at J, with 12 bases in the middle. In germline, CDR1 is LGHDT, CDR2 YNNKEL (reference sequence). Sequencing was carried out using peripheral blood. This receptor was obtained from a woman between 40 and 50 years old who had recovered from COVID-19. V and J are TRBV3-1 (or the pseudogene TRBV3-2) and TRBJ1-1; D is perhaps TRBD1 (5 bases). The CDR3 DNA is TGTGCCAGCAGCCAAGGGGGGGGTGTGTACACTGAAGCTTTCTTT. As protein: CASSQGGGVYTEAFF.